This T cell receptor beta chain was sequenced for a study of blood T cell repertoires in COVID-19. Study details: The United States, Italy and Spain were the sources of the acute and convalescent COVID-19 samples. PBMCs, B-cell-depleted T cells, or T cells were the source of the cDNA or gDNA that made up the material.

Authors' data handling: Estimation of nucleated cell counts was performed using reference gene primer amplification. Assay: immunoSEQ multiplex PCR; the TCRdb copy retains only in-frame clones and omits some. V, J and clone size are taken as reported in that table, and D and trimming were inferred from the DNA itself. This table holds 150,000 or so clones, about four fifths found once. Germline V gene lookup returns CDR1 MNHEY and CDR2 SVGAGI. The V gene lost 7 bases and the J gene lost 10 bases, with 16 bases spanning the gap. The CDR3 spans 12 residues. The chain has TRBV6-5 and TRBJ1-1; a weak D match, TRBD1 (5 bases). The TCR was taken from a man aged 60-69 years with acute or convalescent COVID-19. The sample consisted of peripheral blood. CDR3 sequence (DNA): TGTGCCAGCAAAAATCCGGCGCAGGGAGCTTTCTTT. This codes for CASKNPAQGAFF.